This T cell receptor beta chain was retrieved from a study of cytomegalovirus exposure and HLA in healthy donors. Study results and limitations: Reports indicated that the classifier achieved high specificity and sensitivity in diagnosing cytomegalovirus status. Some TCR beta chains (164 of them) were listed as cytomegalovirus-associated.

This PCR relied on a set of 60 Vbeta primers and 13 Jbeta primers. Clones were sequenced by immunoSEQ multiplex PCR, and TCRdb holds only the in-frame ones, with some missing. Altogether around 150,000 clones are present, roughly 85% being singletons, with the ten largest covering 2.1%. A word on this clone: Its matching antigen is unknown.

V was clipped by 4 bases and J by 1 base, with 8 bases between them. CDR1 is SGHTS and CDR2 is YDEGEE in the germline V gene. The CDR3 spans 13 residues. J is TRBJ1-1 and V is TRBV5-8; D is perhaps TRBD1 (5 bases). The sample consisted of PBMCs. The sequence was obtained from a man between 35 and 55 years old in good health and CMV-seronegative. DNA for the CDR3: TGTGCCAGCAGCGTAACAGGGAACACTGAAGCTTTCTTT. It translates to CASSVTGNTEAFF.